This record concerns one T cell receptor (beta chain) sequence. Its antigen is still unknown. This entry comes from a study of cytomegalovirus exposure and HLA in healthy donors. On the study more broadly: Among about 179 million T cells, an earlier analysis found 117 million unique TCR beta sequences. Study outcomes and limitations: The study flagged around 150 TCR beta chains as cytomegalovirus-associated.

The study ran its PCR with 60 Vbeta and 13 Jbeta primers. TCRdb keeps only in-frame clones here, not all; method: immunoSEQ multiplex PCR. The sample totals some 200,000 clones; its top ten clones hold around 1.1%. Germline V CDR1 and CDR2: MRHNA, SNTAGT. This CDR3 region has 16 residues. V trimming: 3 bases; J trimming: 6 bases; junction bases outside the gene matches: 6. Sequenced sample: PBMCs. This sequence joins TRBV6-4 and TRBJ2-2; 11 bases align to TRBD2. The sequence was collected from a girl between 2 and 10 years old in good health and CMV-seropositive. The CDR3 loop reads CASSDVAGGVAGELFF. The CDR3 DNA is TGTGCCAGCAGTGATGTAGCGGGAGGGGTAGCCGGGGAGCTGTTTTTT.